This T cell receptor (beta chain) was observed in a study of blood T cell repertoires in COVID-19. About the study: T cells, B-cell-depleted T cells, or PBMCs supplied cDNA or gDNA.

In the authors' methods: The assay estimated nucleated cells by amplifying reference gene primers. Using immunoSEQ multiplex PCR, the repertoire was profiled, and TCRdb retains in-frame clones only, with some absent. That table supplies the V and J calls and clone size; D and trimming were determined from the DNA. Of 250,000 to 300,000 clones in the sample, 81% were seen once. Germline-derived CDR1 and CDR2 are LGHNA and YNFKEQ. V lost 0 bases and J lost 6; bases outside the gene matches: 7. The CDR3 is 16 residues long. The chain employs TRBV4-2 and TRBJ2-3, with TRBD2 matching 9 bases. Source material: peripheral blood. This sequence originates from a woman aged 60 to 75 with active or convalescent COVID-19. In DNA, the CDR3 is TGTGCCAGCAGCCAAGATCGAGCGGGGGGCCCGGATACGCAGTATTTT. The encoded protein is CASSQDRAGGPDTQYF.